A selection of T cell receptor beta chains follows, all from one sample in a study of early T cells in non-severe SARS-CoV-2 infection. TCRdb re-called the 5' RACE reads with MiXCR, one entry per CDR3 protein. The table records roughly 80,000 distinct CDR3 sequences, more than 12% of them present only once. Specimen: whole blood. These receptors were taken from an adult who was a healthcare worker with PCR-confirmed SARS-CoV-2 infection or an uninfected control (not recorded which). Both conserved end residues are part of each CDR3. A D gene is named only where the DNA matches it firmly. Expanded clones get a size class; other rows say once, few or many, or leave the size out.

D	V	size	J	DNA	CDR3
NA	TRBV20-1	many	TRBJ2-5	TGCAGTGCTAGAGATGGGGGACGCTTGGAGACCCAGTACTTC	CSARDGGRLETQYF
NA	TRBV24-1	few	TRBJ1-2	TGTGCCACCAGTGATTCCCGACAGAGCGAGAACTATGGCTACACCTTC	CATSDSRQSENYGYTF
NA	TRBV18	few	TRBJ2-2	TGTGCCAGCTCAGCCGATAACACCGGGGAGCTGTTTTTT	CASSADNTGELFF
NA	TRBV20-1	NA	TRBJ2-7	TGCAGTGCTAGAGATGTGGCGGGGGCCACCTACGAGCAGTACTTC	CSARDVAGATYEQYF
NA	TRBV4-1	NA	TRBJ2-3	TGCGCCAGCAGCCAAGATCGCGTGGGGCAGGGGAGTAACACGCAGTATTTT	CASSQDRVGQGSNTQYF
TRBD2	TRBV12-3/TRBV12-4	few	TRBJ2-1	TGTGCCAGCAGTTTCGCCTCTCCGGGACTAGCGGGCCTCTACAATGAGCAGTTCTTC	CASSFASPGLAGLYNEQFF
TRBD2	TRBV9	NA	TRBJ2-1	TGTGCCAGCAGCTCCGGAGCGGGAGAGGCCTACAATGAGCAGTTCTTC	CASSSGAGEAYNEQFF
NA	TRBV6-1	few	TRBJ1-5	TGTGCCAGCAGTGAAGGGATGTACCAGCCCCAGCATTTT	CASSEGMYQPQHF
TRBD2	TRBV3-1	NA	TRBJ2-7	TGTGCCAGCAGCCAAGGCGGGAGGGCCCGCGAGCAGTACTTC	CASSQGGRAREQYF
NA	TRBV5-5	many	TRBJ2-7	TGTGCCAGCAGCCCCCGGGTGTCCTACGAGCAGTACTTC	CASSPRVSYEQYF
TRBD2	TRBV11-3	NA	TRBJ2-2	TGTGCCAGCAGCTTAGATCCAATGCGGGAGTTCGTCGGGGAGCTGTTTTTT	CASSLDPMREFVGELFF
NA	TRBV11-2	NA	TRBJ2-7	TGTGCCAGCAGCTCCCCAAAGGGCTACAACATGCGGTACTTC	CASSSPKGYNMRYF
NA	TRBV6-2/TRBV6-3	NA	TRBJ2-1	TGTGCCAGCAGTTACTCGAACAGGAACAATGAGCAGTTCTTC	CASSYSNRNNEQFF
NA	TRBV11-2	NA	TRBJ2-1	TGTGCCAGCAGCCAAACTAGCCCGGAGCAGTTCTTC	CASSQTSPEQFF
NA	TRBV4-1	few	TRBJ1-2	TGCGCCAGCAGCCAAGGTGGAGGGTTTGATGGCTACACCTTC	CASSQGGGFDGYTF
TRBD1	TRBV3-1	many	TRBJ1-1	TGTGCCAGCAGCCAAGACCGGCCGGGACAGGGGACACGAGGGAACACTGAAGCTTTCTTT	CASSQDRPGQGTRGNTEAFF